One sample yielded the 22 T cell receptor beta chains listed below, sequenced in a study of blood T cells in healthy people across ages. Primed by a sample-barcoded 5' primer and a J-beta primer mix, a second PCR proceeded for roughly 6 to 12 cycles. One entry per CDR3 protein, called by TCRdb with MiXCR from the 5' RACE reads. The sample shows hundreds of thousands of distinct CDR3 sequences, roughly 56% of them seen only once. The sequencing sample was made of blood. These receptors were collected from a man aged 35 to 55 in good health.

The gene calls are TRBV14 and TRBJ2-3, with 11 bases identical to TRBD2. The V gene's germline CDR1 is SGHDN and CDR2 FVKESK. The CDR3 length is 18 residues. Trimming at V came to 2 bases and at J to 6 bases, leaving 13 bases not matched to a gene. Here the CDR3 DNA reads TGTGCCAGCAGCCAATTGGCAGGTAGCGGGAGGGCCAAGGATACGCAGTATTTT. This encodes CASSQLAGSGRAKDTQYF.

This clonotype was seen many times. CDR3 sequence reads: CASSSSTGVGNSPLHF. In nucleotides, the CDR3 is TGTGCCAGCAGTTCAAGCACAGGGGTTGGTAATTCACCCCTCCACTTT. The V gene is TRBV6-5, the J gene TRBJ1-6, with 7 positions matching TRBD1. Germline CDR1 is MNHEY and CDR2 is SVGAGI. V lost 4 bases, J lost 6 bases, and 9 bases stayed unmatched. The CDR3 consists of 16 residues.

The chain uses TRBV9 and TRBJ2-6; tentatively, D is TRBD2 (6 bases). Germline CDR1 and CDR2: SGDLS and YYNGEE. CDR3 length: 16 amino acids. V was pared by 4 bases and J by 4 bases, with 15 bases between. The CDR3 reads CASSHPGGDGANVLTF. The CDR3, as DNA: TGTGCCAGCAGCCATCCTGGAGGGGACGGGGCCAACGTCCTGACTTTC.

This clonotype was observed a few times. The chain employs TRBV24-1 and TRBJ2-5, with TRBD1 matching 10 bases. CDR1 is KGHDR and CDR2 is SFDVKD in the germline V gene. The V gene end was trimmed by 1 base and the J gene end by 7 bases; junction bases not matched to a gene: 8. This CDR3 has 16 residues. For the CDR3, the DNA is TGTGCCACCAGTGATTTACCGGGACAGGGGACAAGGACCCAGTACTTC. It yields the protein CATSDLPGQGTRTQYF.

The genes are TRBV28 and TRBJ2-2, with a weak D call TRBD2 (6 bases). Germline V lookup: CDR1 MDHEN, CDR2 SYDVKM. CDR3 length: 14 residues. V shed 3 bases and J shed 5 bases, with 10 bases lying between them. CDR3 sequence: CASSLGGWTGELFF. CDR3 nucleotide sequence: TGTGCCAGCAGTTTGGGGGGATGGACCGGGGAGCTGTTTTTT.

In its sample, this clonotype was seen a few times. The chain has TRBV6-2 or TRBV6-3 and TRBJ1-5; possibly TRBD1 for D (5 bases). V was pared by 3 bases and J by 2 bases, with 11 bases between. From germline, CDR1 is MNHEY and CDR2 SVGEGT. This CDR3 has 15 residues. The CDR3 sequence: CASSYRGGGNQPQHF. Written as DNA, the CDR3 is TGTGCCAGCAGTTATAGGGGAGGCGGCAATCAGCCCCAGCATTTT.

This clonotype turned up a few times. The V call is TRBV12-3 or TRBV12-4, the J call TRBJ2-1, with a tentative D call TRBD2 (5 bases). This CDR3 has 14 amino acids. Trimming took off 3 bases at V and 6 bases at J, with 12 bases between the two ends. The CDR3 bases are TGTGCCAGCAGTTTGGCTCTTGCGGGCAATGAGCAGTTCTTC. Its translation: CASSLALAGNEQFF.

In the case of this clonotype: This may arise from a read error, as a much more abundant clone is one base away. The V call is TRBV7-2, the J call TRBJ2-1; the D call may be TRBD1 or TRBD2 (7 bases each). The DNA end favors TRBJ2-7, so the J call may be wrong. CDR3 length: 14 residues. Per germline, CDR1 SGHTA and CDR2 FQGNSA. CDR3 bases: TGTGCCAGCAGCCCCGGGGGGACAGCATCCGAGCAGTACTTC. It is translated as CASSPGGTASEQYF.

This chain connects TRBV20-1 to TRBJ2-1, with unresolved D. V dropped 6 bases and J dropped 6 bases, with 21 bases sitting between them. The CDR3 covers 15 residues. Germline V gene lookup returns CDR1 DFQATT and CDR2 SNEGSKA (reference sequence). In nucleotides, the CDR3 is TGCAGTGCCCGAAGCCCCGGTCGTCACCTCAATGAGCAGTTCTTC. Amino acids: CSARSPGRHLNEQFF.

V and J are TRBV29-1 and TRBJ1-2, with 7 bases lining up with TRBD1. CDR3 length equals 13 residues. Per the germline V gene, CDR1 is SQVTM and CDR2 is ANQGSEA. V was clipped by 5 bases and J by 6 bases; unmatched bases: 9. In nucleotides, the CDR3 is TGCAGCGTTCCCGGGACAGACTTCCATGGCTACACCTTC. This translates into CSVPGTDFHGYTF.

This clonotype was seen only once. The chain carries TRBV15 and TRBJ1-1, with TRBD1 as a possible D gene (5 bases). The CDR3 totals 13 residues. V was trimmed by 5 bases and J by 2 bases, leaving 9 bases between them. Germline V gene sequence: CDR1 LNHNV, CDR2 YYDKDF (reference sequence). The CDR3 loop is CATSGGGNTEAFF. The CDR3 coding sequence is TGTGCCACCAGCGGGGGAGGCAACACTGAAGCTTTCTTT. The full variable domain, in which reference TRBV15 and TRBJ1-1 provide the parts outside the CDR3, is DAMVIQNPRYQVTQFGKPVTLSCSQTLNHNVMYWYQQKSSQAPKLLFHYYDKDFNNEADTPDNFQSRRPNTSFCFLDIRSPGLGDTAMYLCATSGGGNTEAFFGQGTRLTVV.

The CDR3 is CASSLEPAGGARSTDTQYF. In nucleotides, the CDR3 is TGTGCCAGCAGCTTAGAACCAGCGGGTGGGGCCCGGAGCACAGATACGCAGTATTTT. The chain links TRBV7-2 to TRBJ2-3, with D perhaps TRBD2 (6 bases). The CDR3 covers 19 residues. V dropped 1 base and J dropped 0 bases, with 20 bases sitting between them. Germline V CDR1 and CDR2: SGHTA, FQGNSA.

The V call is TRBV10-3, the J call TRBJ2-1, with 7 bases identical to TRBD1. Germline CDR1 reads ENHRY; CDR2 reads SYGVKD. V shed 7 bases and J 4 bases; nucleotides not matched to a gene: 4. The CDR3 has 13 residues. The CDR3 spells CAITGGSYNEQFF. In DNA, the CDR3 is TGTGCCATCACAGGGGGATCTTACAATGAGCAGTTCTTC.

The chain carries TRBV9 and TRBJ2-7; D may be TRBD2 (6 bases). This CDR3 contains 14 residues. CDR1 and CDR2 from the germline V gene are SGDLS and YYNGEE. Trimming stripped 0 bases from V and 3 bases from J, with 10 bases between. The CDR3 is CASSVGFGGYEQYF. The CDR3 DNA follows: TGTGCCAGCAGCGTAGGGTTCGGGGGCTACGAGCAGTACTTC.

This clonotype was counted between two and nine times. V gene TRBV4-3 combines with J gene TRBJ2-3; TRBD1 is a possible D gene (6 bases). Trimming stripped 1 base from V and 0 bases from J, with 11 bases between. Per germline, CDR1 LGHNA and CDR2 YSLEER. The CDR3 totals 16 residues. The CDR3 spells CASSQGVQGSTDTQYF. The CDR3 DNA is TGCGCCAGCAGCCAAGGGGTCCAGGGGAGCACAGATACGCAGTATTTT.

This clonotype is a singleton in its sample. This rearrangement joins TRBV29-1 to TRBJ2-1; unclear D gene. The CDR3 contains 14 residues. Trimming shortened V by 3 bases and J by 0 bases, and 9 bases separated the two germline ends. In germline, CDR1 is SQVTM, CDR2 ANQGSEA. Written as DNA, the CDR3 is TGCAGCGTTGAGAGGCTGAACTCCTACAATGAGCAGTTCTTC. Protein: CSVERLNSYNEQFF.

The chain combines TRBV6-6 with TRBJ2-2; 8 positions agree with TRBD1. J was trimmed by 3 bases and V by 4 bases; bases with no gene match: 7. CDR1 is MNHNY, CDR2 SVGAGI, per germline (reference sequence). The CDR3 covers 16 residues. Here the CDR3 DNA reads TGTGCCAGCAGTTTCAAGGACAGGGTAGACACCGGGGAGCTGTTTTTT. It encodes CASSFKDRVDTGELFF.

This sequence joins TRBV30 and TRBJ1-2; 7 bases fit TRBD1. With 0 bases clipped from V and 6 bases from J, the junction kept 4 bases outside the gene matches. Germline values: CDR1 GTSNPN, CDR2 SVGIG (reference sequence). The length of the CDR3 is 13 residues. The CDR3 nucleotides are TGTGCCTGGAGTGTATTAACAGGGGATGGCTACACCTTC. It specifies CAWSVLTGDGYTF.

The chain joins TRBV7-2 to TRBJ2-3; a possible D gene is TRBD2 (7 bases). Trimming took off 4 bases at V and 2 bases at J, with 13 bases between the two ends. The CDR3 has 15 amino acids. Germline V CDR1 and CDR2: SGHTA, FQGNSA. CDR3 region: CASSSGGRLTDTQYF. CDR3 coding DNA: TGTGCCAGCAGCTCGGGGGGCCGGCTCACAGATACGCAGTATTTT.

This clonotype was seen once. This rearrangement joins TRBV11-3 to TRBJ2-4; D is unresolved. Germline CDR1 SGHNT, CDR2 YENEEA. V was shortened by 4 bases and J by 6 bases, with 10 bases between the two germline ends. The CDR3 is made up of 13 amino acids. The chain's CDR3 is CASSSAPRNIQYF. CDR3 in DNA: TGTGCCAGCAGCTCGGCCCCGAGAAACATTCAGTACTTC.

This clonotype was counted a few times. The chain joins TRBV6-2 or TRBV6-3 to TRBJ2-1; D is perhaps TRBD1 (5 bases). This CDR3 has 14 residues. Trimming left V 4 bases short and J 8 bases short, with 15 bases between. Germline assignment: CDR1 MNHEY and CDR2 SVGEGT. The DNA of the CDR3 is TGTGCCAGCAGTTCTTTCTGGGGCAGCCATGAGCAGTTCTTC. This translates into CASSSFWGSHEQFF.

In its sample, this clonotype was seen a few times. The gene calls are TRBV28 and TRBJ2-7, with 9 bases fitting TRBD2. The CDR3 length is 18 residues. CDR1 and CDR2 (germline): MDHEN, SYDVKM. The J segment lost 1 base and the V segment lost 3 bases, leaving 13 bases of the junction unmatched. The CDR3 DNA reads TGTGCCAGCAGTTTGACGACTAGCGGAGAAAGACGGTCCTACGAGCAGTACTTC. Its protein product is CASSLTTSGERRSYEQYF.